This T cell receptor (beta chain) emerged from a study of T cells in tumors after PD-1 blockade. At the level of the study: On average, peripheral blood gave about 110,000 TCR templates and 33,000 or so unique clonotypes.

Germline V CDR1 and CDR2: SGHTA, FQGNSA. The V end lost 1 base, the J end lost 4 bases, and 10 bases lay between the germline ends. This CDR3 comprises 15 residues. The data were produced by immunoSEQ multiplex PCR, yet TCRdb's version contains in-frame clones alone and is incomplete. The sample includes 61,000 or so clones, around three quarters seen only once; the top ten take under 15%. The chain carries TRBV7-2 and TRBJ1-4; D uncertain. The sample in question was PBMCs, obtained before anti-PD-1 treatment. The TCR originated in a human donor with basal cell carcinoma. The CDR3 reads CASSLDGLGNEKLFF. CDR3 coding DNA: TGTGCCAGCAGCTTAGATGGACTCGGTAATGAAAAACTGTTTTTT.